The 18 T cell receptor beta chains reported below all come from one sample, sequenced in a study of graft-versus-host responses after intestinal transplantation. Their specific antigens are unknown. Generated by immunoSEQ multiplex PCR, the TCRdb table keeps only in-frame clones and is missing some. Of about 120,000 clones in the sample, less than 95% were seen once. Sequencing was performed on unstimulated CD4+ T cells sorted from spleen or lymph node cells, taken before intestinal transplant. These receptor sequences come from a human donor who received an intestinal transplant.

This clone came up a few times. The chain links TRBV7-3 to TRBJ1-2; weak D call: TRBD1 (6 bases). V lost 1 base to trimming and J lost 6 bases, with 9 bases between them. Germline-derived CDR1 and CDR2 are SGHTA and FQGTGA. The CDR3 has 13 amino acids. CDR3 in DNA: TGTGCCAGCAGCTTAAGGGCAGGGGATGGCTACACCTTC. It encodes CASSLRAGDGYTF.

The chain employs TRBV11-2 and TRBJ2-7, with D possibly being TRBD1 (6 bases). With 5 bases removed from V and 3 bases from J, the gap between germline ends came to 17 bases. The CDR3 contains 15 residues. From germline, CDR1 is SGHAT and CDR2 FQNNGV. CDR3 amino acids: CASSAEQGWGYEQYF. The CDR3 DNA reads TGTGCCAGCAGCGCGGAACAGGGATGGGGCTACGAGCAGTACTTC.

This chain links TRBV5-4 with TRBJ2-5; 7 bases line up with TRBD1. The germline gives CDR1 SGHNT, CDR2 YYREEE (reference sequence). The V gene end was trimmed by 4 bases and the J gene end by 5 bases; junction bases not matched to a gene: 5. This CDR3 is 13 amino acids long. This CDR3 reads CASSPGRGETQYF. The DNA of the CDR3 is TGTGCCAGCAGCCCCGGCAGGGGGGAGACCCAGTACTTC.

The rearrangement uses TRBV12-5 and TRBJ2-3, with 10 nucleotides matching TRBD1. Trimming cost V 3 bases and J 3 bases; bases outside gene matches: 6. Germline V gives CDR1 LGHNT, CDR2 FRNRAP. This CDR3 is built from 16 residues. The CDR3 nucleotides read TGTGCTAGTGGTTTTGGGACAGGGGTAGGTACAGATACGCAGTATTTT. Translating it yields CASGFGTGVGTDTQYF.

This clone was found once. CDR3 region: CASSIREVGNQPQHF. The CDR3 DNA reads TGTGCCAGTAGTATCCGGGAGGTCGGCAATCAGCCCCAGCATTTT. The rearrangement uses TRBV19 and TRBJ1-5; D is ambiguous. There are 15 residues in the CDR3. In germline, CDR1 is LNHDA, CDR2 SQIVND (reference sequence). V was pared by 3 bases and J by 2 bases, with 11 bases between.

In nucleotides, the CDR3 is TGTGCCAGCAGCTTACTAGGGTCGGGGACTGAAGCTTTCTTT. It yields the protein CASSLLGSGTEAFF. The chain joins TRBV7-3 to TRBJ1-1; no definite D call. The CDR3 spans 14 residues. Deletions cut 2 bases from V and 5 bases from J, with 12 bases between. Looked up from germline, CDR1 is SGHTA and CDR2 is FQGTGA.

The J gene is TRBJ1-4, the V gene TRBV7-9, with 9 bases identical to TRBD1. CDR1 is SEHNR, CDR2 FQNEAQ, per germline (reference sequence). The CDR3 is 14 amino acids. With V trimmed by 10 bases and J by 4 bases, 7 bases remained unmatched. In DNA form, the CDR3 reads TGTGCCACCCGGGACAGGGAAATTAATGAAAAACTGTTTTTT. Protein: CATRDREINEKLFF. The variable domain in full, completed from reference TRBV7-9 and TRBJ1-4, reads DTGVSQNPRHKITKRGQNVTFRCDPISEHNRLYWYRQTLGQGPEFLTYFQNEAQLEKSRLLSDRFSAERPKGSFSTLEIQRTEQGDSAMYLCATRDREINEKLFFGSGTQLSVL.

The chain employs TRBV4-2 and TRBJ2-1; TRBD2 matches at 8 bases. Trimming cost V 0 bases and J 7 bases; bases outside gene matches: 8. The CDR3 is 16 residues long. Germline V gene data show CDR1 as LGHNA and CDR2 as YNFKEQ. CDR3 in DNA: TGTGCCAGCAGCCAAGACCCAGCGGGAGTTTGGAATGAGCAGTTCTTC. Translating it yields CASSQDPAGVWNEQFF.

About this clone itself: The CDR3 end shows no conserved phenylalanine or tryptophan, and so a read error is likely. It is unclear where the CDR3 begins or ends on the DNA, so no DNA is shown, and the CDR3 is as TCRdb lists it. CDR3 loop: CASSTYGGLVVA. This chain connects TRBV28 to TRBJ2-7; TRBD2, the table's D call, lacks a check against the DNA. The germline V gene has CDR1 MDHEN and CDR2 SYDVKM. Counting both end residues, the CDR3 totals 12 amino acids.

The chain joins TRBV7-2 to TRBJ2-7; TRBD1 is a possible D gene (5 bases). With 5 bases removed from V and 5 bases from J, the gap between germline ends came to 13 bases. This CDR3 is built from 13 residues. Looked up from germline, CDR1 is SGHTA and CDR2 is FQGNSA. CDR3: CASSHRGHNEQYF. The CDR3 DNA reads TGTGCCAGCAGCCATAGAGGACACAACGAGCAGTACTTC.

The chain recombines TRBV4-1 with TRBJ1-1, with D maybe TRBD1 (6 bases). Germline V gene data show CDR1 as MGHRA and CDR2 as YSYEKL. The ends were cut back, 1 base at V and 6 bases at J, with 18 bases in the middle. This CDR3 comprises 16 residues. The CDR3 loop is CASSQASRQEAAEAFF. In DNA form, the CDR3 reads TGCGCCAGCAGCCAAGCCTCTAGACAGGAGGCGGCTGAAGCTTTCTTT.

The chain employs TRBV7-9 and TRBJ2-1, with 8 nucleotides matching TRBD1. The germline CDR1 and CDR2 sequences are SEHNR and FQNEAQ (reference sequence). Unmatched junction bases numbered 23, after V lost 5 bases and J lost 8 bases. The CDR3 runs 19 residues. CDR3 DNA sequence: TGTGCCAGCAGCCCGCGTCCTAGACAAATCCAGGGGGCTGTGGATGAGCAGTTCTTC. Translated: CASSPRPRQIQGAVDEQFF.

The chain carries TRBV4-1 and TRBJ2-7, with TRBD2 matching 8 bases. The CDR3 runs to 14 residues. In germline, CDR1 is MGHRA, CDR2 YSYEKL. V shed 4 bases, J shed 3 bases, and the junction held 5 bases outside the gene matches. CDR3 protein: CASSRPGLGYEQYF. In DNA form, the CDR3 reads TGCGCCAGCAGCCGACCGGGACTAGGCTACGAGCAGTACTTC.

This clone was recorded only once. The rearrangement uses TRBV10-3 and TRBJ2-3; D possibly corresponds to TRBD2 (6 bases). V was cut by 5 bases and J by 6 bases, with 15 bases left in between. This CDR3 contains 14 residues. Germline assignment: CDR1 ENHRY and CDR2 SYGVKD. The DNA of the CDR3 is TGTGCCATCAGTCCCACCAGCCTAGCGGATACGCAGTATTTT. Amino acids: CAISPTSLADTQYF.

J is TRBJ2-6 and V is TRBV4-2, with TRBD1 identical over 8 bases. CDR1 LGHNA and CDR2 YNFKEQ come from the germline V gene. The junction had 4 bases not matched to a gene; V was cut back by 3 bases and J by 3 bases. This CDR3 region has 16 residues. The CDR3 DNA reads as TGTGCCAGCAGCCAGGGACAGGCTCTTGGGGCCAACGTCCTGACTTTC. It is translated as CASSQGQALGANVLTF.

DNA of the CDR3: TGTGCCAGCAGCGTAGGGACTAGCGGGGAAGGGGAGCAGTTCTTC. Amino acids: CASSVGTSGEGEQFF. The rearrangement uses TRBV9 and TRBJ2-1, with TRBD2 identical over 12 bases. The CDR3 runs to 15 residues. CDR1 and CDR2 (germline): SGDLS, YYNGEE. The V gene end was trimmed by 0 bases and the J gene end by 10 bases; junction bases not matched to a gene: 5.

This rearrangement joins TRBV7-2 to TRBJ2-1; 13 bases align to TRBD2. Looked up from germline, CDR1 is SGHTA and CDR2 is FQGNSA. V lost 5 bases, J lost 7 bases, and 8 bases stayed unmatched. This CDR3 contains 16 residues. CDR3 DNA sequence: TGTGCCAGCAGCCCGCGACTAGCGGGGGGAAGGAATGAGCAGTTCTTC. As protein: CASSPRLAGGRNEQFF. The whole variable domain, filled in from reference TRBV7-2 and TRBJ2-1, reads GAGVSQSPSNKVTEKGKDVELRCDPISGHTALYWYRQSLGQGLEFLIYFQGNSAPDKSGLPSDRFSAERTGGSVSTLTIQRTQQEDSAVYLCASSPRLAGGRNEQFFGPGTRLTVL.

The CDR3 loop reads CASSPTAKLIRGNQPQHF. The CDR3 DNA follows: TGTGCCAGCTCACCTACCGCCAAACTTATCAGGGGGAATCAGCCCCAGCATTTT. The rearrangement uses TRBV18 and TRBJ1-5, with 7 bases lining up with TRBD1. There are 18 residues in the CDR3. CDR1 and CDR2 from the germline V gene are KGHSH and LQKENI. Germline trimming cut 3 bases from V and 4 bases from J; bases unmatched to any gene: 15.